The source of this TCR beta chain is a study of T cell responses to AZD1222 COVID-19 vaccine. Study findings and constraints: Spike-wide coverage was observed for vaccine-associated CD4 TCRs, with dominant responses at 160-218 and 743-854. There were repertoire samples only from the period after the peak T cell response. A reported finding is that nearly half of spike-specific TCRs target unmutated variant regions.

Libraries were prepared by immunoSEQ multiplex PCR; TCRdb keeps only in-frame clonotypes and omits some of them. The table shows approximately 180,000 clones, with just over 90% occurring only once. The germline gives CDR1 SGHRS, CDR2 YFSETQ. Trimming stripped 2 bases from V and 2 bases from J, with 12 bases between. The CDR3 covers 15 residues. A remark on this clone: Its antigen is undetermined.

The V and J genes are TRBV5-1 and TRBJ2-3; D remains unclear. This TCR was sampled from an adult who received the MenACWY meningococcal vaccine as a control. The material was peripheral blood, obtained 28 days after the second dose of the MenACWY control vaccine. DNA for the CDR3: TGCGCCAGCAGCTTACAAGGCCGAACCACAGATACGCAGTATTTT. Amino acids: CASSLQGRTTDTQYF.